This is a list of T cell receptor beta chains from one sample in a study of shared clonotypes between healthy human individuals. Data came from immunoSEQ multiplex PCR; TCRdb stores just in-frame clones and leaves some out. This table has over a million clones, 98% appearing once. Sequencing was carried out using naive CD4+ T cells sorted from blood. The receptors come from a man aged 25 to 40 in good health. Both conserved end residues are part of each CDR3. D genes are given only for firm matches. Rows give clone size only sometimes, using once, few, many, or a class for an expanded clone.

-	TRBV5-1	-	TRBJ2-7	CASSASPTAEQYF	TGCGCCAGCAGCGCTTCTCCGACCGCCGAGCAGTACTTC
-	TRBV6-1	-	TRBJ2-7	CASSQSTGYYEQYF	TGTGCCAGCAGCCAAAGTACAGGGTACTACGAGCAGTACTTC
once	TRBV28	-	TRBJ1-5	CASSFHRGTLGPPQHF	TGTGCCAGCAGTTTCCATAGAGGGACTCTCGGACCGCCCCAGCATTTT
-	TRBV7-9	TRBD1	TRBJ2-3	CASSFGQGTSTDTQYF	TGTGCCAGCAGCTTCGGACAGGGGACTAGCACAGATACGCAGTATTTT
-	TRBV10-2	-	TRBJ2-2	CASSVWEQTGELFF	TGCGCCAGCAGTGTCTGGGAGCAGACCGGGGAGCTGTTTTTT
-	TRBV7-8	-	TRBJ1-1	CASSPRGNTEAFF	TGTGCCAGCAGCCCCAGAGGGAACACTGAAGCTTTCTTT
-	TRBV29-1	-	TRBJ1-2	CSGGNAIDYGYTF	TGCAGCGGGGGAAACGCAATCGACTATGGCTACACCTTC
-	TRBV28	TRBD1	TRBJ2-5	CASRDRGQVETQYF	TGTGCCAGCAGGGACAGGGGGCAGGTAGAGACCCAGTACTTC
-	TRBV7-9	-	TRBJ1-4	CASSSNHRNEKLFF	TGTGCCAGCAGTTCTAATCACAGGAATGAAAAACTGTTTTTT
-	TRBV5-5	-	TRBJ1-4	CASSFNPGAGNEKLFF	TGTGCCAGCAGCTTTAACCCGGGGGCAGGGAATGAAAAACTGTTTTTT
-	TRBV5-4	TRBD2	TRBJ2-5	CASSKGLAEGRGETQYF	TGTGCCAGCAGCAAGGGACTAGCGGAAGGGAGGGGAGAGACCCAGTACTTC